This T cell receptor (beta chain) derives from a study of regulatory T cells in long-lasting Graves disease. Study-level background: Persistent Graves' disease required over 5 years of antithyroid drugs and positive TSH receptor antibodies. General study findings and limits: Having only a small sample size may have limited accuracy.

This clonotype occurred many times. Its cognate antigen is unknown. Arm-PCR of CDR3 regions with iRepertoire HTBI primers generated TCR beta libraries. TCRdb recomputed calls from the multiplex PCR reads with MiXCR, one row per CDR3 protein. This table has 250,000 to 300,000 distinct CDR3 sequences, around 21% appearing once. Sample time point: persistent/refractory GD, antithyroid drugs over 5 years with positive TRAb. Construction of the TCR library relied on RNA isolated from PBMCs. The specimen comprised peripheral blood mononuclear cells (PBMCs), sampled when the disease was refractory, from a patient treated with antithyroid drugs. The TCR comes from a female donor with Graves disease.

This chain's CDR3 is CASSVGPNQPQHF. Written as DNA, the CDR3 is TGTGCCAGCAGCGTGGGCCCCAATCAGCCCCAGCATTTT. The chain combines TRBV2 with TRBJ1-5, with no clear D. The germline V gene encodes CDR1 SNHLY and CDR2 FYNNEI. V was pared by 6 bases and J by 3 bases, with 9 bases between. The CDR3 spans 13 residues.